These 3 T cell receptor beta chains share one sample of origin, sequenced in a study of blood T cell repertoires in COVID-19. This table comes from immunoSEQ multiplex PCR, and its TCRdb copy is limited to in-frame clones, with some not included. The table lists approximately 13,000 clones, 75% to 90% of them singletons. The specimen sequenced was peripheral blood. These receptors originate from a man aged 45 to 65 with active COVID-19.

This clone was detected a few times. The chain combines TRBV7-3 with TRBJ2-1; 10 bases fit TRBD2. The CDR3 totals 18 residues. The V gene's germline CDR1 is SGHTA and CDR2 FQGTGA. V dropped 2 bases and J dropped 0; count of bases not matched to a gene: 7. CDR3 sequence: CASSLEGTSASSYNEQFF. DNA of the CDR3: TGTGCCAGCAGCTTAGAAGGGACTAGCGCGAGCTCCTACAATGAGCAGTTCTTC.

The DNA of the CDR3 is TGCAGTGCTAGTTCAGGCGTCAATCAGCCCCAGCATTTT. As protein: CSASSGVNQPQHF. The genes are TRBV20-1 and TRBJ1-5, with D unclear. V lost 3 bases, J lost 3 bases, and 9 bases lay in between. Germline values: CDR1 DFQATT, CDR2 SNEGSKA (reference sequence). The CDR3 has 13 amino acids.

The chain has TRBV6-1 and TRBJ2-1; TRBD2 aligns across 9 bases. V shed 1 base, J shed 8 bases, and the junction held 15 bases outside the gene matches. The CDR3 spans 18 residues. Germline V CDR1 and CDR2: MNHNS, SASEGT. DNA of the CDR3: TGTGCCAGCAGTGAAGGGCCCAATACAGCGGGAGGTTTTTATGAGCAGTTCTTC. Amino acid sequence: CASSEGPNTAGGFYEQFF.